The TCR beta chain under discussion was sequenced for a study of blood T cell repertoires in COVID-19. For the study at large: COVID-19 samples from acute and convalescent phases originated in the United States, Italy and Spain.

V was pared by 0 bases and J by 6 bases, with 2 bases of the junction left unmatched. There are 14 residues in the CDR3. CDR1 and CDR2 from the germline V gene are ENHRY and SYGVKD. Original handling: Reference gene primer amplification yielded estimated nucleated cell counts. Repertoires were generated with immunoSEQ multiplex PCR, while TCRdb's copy carries only in-frame clones and drops some. Clonal size and the V and J genes are those of that table, whereas D and trimming came from the DNA. The repertoire holds roughly 250,000 clones, with roughly 84% as singletons. Sample: peripheral blood. The J gene is TRBJ1-2, the V gene TRBV10-3, with 9 bases that match TRBD1. This sequence originates from a woman aged 35 to 49 with active or convalescent COVID-19. The CDR3 DNA reads as TGTGCCATCAGTGAGTCACAGGGGGCAGATGGCTACACCTTC. Translated: CAISESQGADGYTF.